Presented here are 22 T cell receptor beta chains from one specimen sequenced in a study of T cells in Graves' hyperthyroidism and ophthalmopathy. Amplified TCR beta CDR3 regions derived from RNA transcripts. HTBI primers were employed in a first-round RT-PCR of the TCR CDR3. TCRdb processed the multiplex PCR reads anew with MiXCR; each CDR3 protein has one entry. The repertoire consists of about 840,000 distinct CDR3 sequences, with approximately 40% occurring once and the leading ten covering over 8%. Input material: blood. The receptor source for this set is a man aged 18 to 30 with Graves' hyperthyroidism.

This clonotype was picked up many times. The rearrangement joins TRBV7-9 to TRBJ1-2; D is uncertain. CDR3 size: 12 residues. Deletions cut 5 bases from V and 7 bases from J, with 11 bases between. Germline CDR1 reads SEHNR; CDR2 reads FQNEAQ (reference sequence). The CDR3 spells CASSRTGGGYTF. The CDR3 DNA reads TGTGCCAGCAGCCGCACCGGCGGTGGCTACACCTTC.

Regarding this clonotype: It may be a read error: a sequence one base away is much more abundant. The CDR3 carries no conserved terminal phenylalanine or tryptophan, so it likely arises from a read error. The chain is built from TRBV7-9 and TRBJ2-5; D is possibly TRBD2 (6 bases). The germline CDR1 and CDR2 sequences are SEHNR and FQNEAQ (reference sequence). The CDR3 consists of 14 residues. The CDR3 DNA reads TGTGCTAGCAGCCCCCGGGGGACCCAAGAGACCCAGTACCTC. Amino acid sequence: CASSPRGTQETQYL.

Remarks on this clonotype: Being one base from a much bigger clone, this may be a read error. The V gene is TRBV19, the J gene TRBJ1-6; D gene uncertain. Germline CDR1 reads LNHDA; CDR2 reads SQIVND (reference sequence). This CDR3 has 15 residues. For the CDR3, the DNA is TGTGCCAGTAGTATTGACCATAGCCGGCAAGAGGCCCAGTACTTT. Amino acids: CASSIDHSRQEAQYF.

Worth noting for this clonotype: This may arise from a read error, as a much more abundant clone is one base away. The chain uses TRBV15 and TRBJ2-5; D unresolved. The CDR3 contains 15 residues. Per germline, CDR1 LNHNV and CDR2 YYDKDF (reference sequence). Written as DNA, the CDR3 is TGTGCCACCAGCAGAGATCGCGGTATCGTGGAGATCCAGTACTTC. Its translation is CATSRDRGIVEIQYF.

The table lists this clonotype with many counts. The V and J genes are TRBV9 and TRBJ2-7; 7 bases fit TRBD1. Germline lookup yields CDR1 SGDLS and CDR2 YYNGEE. With V trimmed by 0 bases and J by 3 bases, 6 bases remained unmatched. This CDR3 contains 15 residues. The CDR3 is CASSVDGDSLYEQYF. In DNA form, the CDR3 reads TGTGCCAGCAGCGTAGACGGGGACAGCCTCTACGAGCAGTACTTC.

The rearrangement uses TRBV10-3 and TRBJ2-7; 11 bases line up with TRBD2. Per germline, CDR1 ENHRY and CDR2 SYGVKD. CDR3 size: 16 residues. Trimming took 10 bases from V and 4 from J; bases not matched to a gene: 15. The CDR3 protein is CASSPARLAGIYEQYF. CDR3 coding DNA: TGTGCCAGCAGCCCCGCCCGACTAGCGGGGATATACGAGCAGTACTTC.

The chain recombines TRBV7-3 with TRBJ2-2; 9 nucleotides line up with TRBD2. Germline CDR1 reads SGHTA; CDR2 reads FQGTGA. The CDR3 contains 14 residues. J lost 4 bases, V lost 5 bases, and 2 bases had no gene match. CDR3 nucleotide sequence: TGTGCCAGCAGCAGCGGGGGGATCACCGGGGAGCTGTTTTTT. This sequence encodes CASSSGGITGELFF.

This clonotype was detected a few times. The gene calls are TRBV11-2 and TRBJ2-5, with unresolved D. Germline V lookup: CDR1 SGHAT, CDR2 FQNNGV. CDR3 length equals 14 residues. The V gene lost 4 bases and the J gene lost 1 base, with 10 bases spanning the gap. For the CDR3, the DNA is TGTGCCAGCAGCTCCAGGTACGGCCAAGAGACCCAGTACTTC. Its translation: CASSSRYGQETQYF.

At least ten counts were recorded for this clonotype. The chain is built from TRBV2 and TRBJ1-6, with 8 bases matching TRBD1. The CDR3 covers 16 residues. V was pared by 7 bases and J by 9 bases, with 14 bases of the junction left unmatched. Germline lookup yields CDR1 SNHLY and CDR2 FYNNEI. The CDR3 sequence: CASNIWTGLGGSPLHF. The DNA of the CDR3 is TGTGCCAGCAATATTTGGACAGGGCTGGGCGGTTCACCCCTCCACTTT. The whole variable domain, remainder taken from reference TRBV2 and TRBJ1-6, is EPEVTQTPSHQVTQMGQEVILRCVPISNHLYFYWYRQILGQKVEFLVSFYNNEISEKSEIFDDQFSVERPDGSNFTLKIRSTKLEDSAMYFCASNIWTGLGGSPLHFGNGTRLTVT.

This clonotype appeared a few times. The chain links TRBV7-8 to TRBJ1-2; TRBD1 matches 7 bases. V trimming: 5 bases; J trimming: 7 bases; junction bases outside the gene matches: 10. Germline loops: CDR1 SGHVS, CDR2 FQNEAQ. CDR3 size: 14 residues. The DNA of the CDR3 is TGTGCCAGCAGCCAAGTCCTAGGGGGCTCTGGCTACACCTTC. Residues: CASSQVLGGSGYTF.

In its sample, this clonotype was seen once. A much larger clonotype is one base distant, so this may be a read error. The CDR3 carries no conserved terminal phenylalanine or tryptophan, so it likely arises from a read error. The chain links TRBV7-3 to TRBJ2-7; D not resolved. This CDR3 region has 12 residues. The V end was cut by 1 base, the J end by 1 base, with 2 bases between. The germline V gene has CDR1 SGHTA and CDR2 FQGTGA. CDR3 in amino acids: CASSLRSYEQYL. CDR3 in DNA: TGTGCCAGCAGCTTAAGGTCCTACGAGCAGTACCTC.

The V gene is TRBV7-9, the J gene TRBJ1-2; 7 positions match TRBD1. The CDR3 totals 12 residues. The germline V gene has CDR1 SEHNR and CDR2 FQNEAQ (reference sequence). V gave up 4 bases and J gave up 12 bases; unmatched junction bases: 8. DNA of the CDR3: TGTGCCAGCAGCTCGACAGGGACTGGAAACACCTTC. Its translation: CASSSTGTGNTF. The full variable domain, with the rest looked up from reference TRBV7-9 and TRBJ1-2, is DTGVSQNPRHKITKRGQNVTFRCDPISEHNRLYWYRQTLGQGPEFLTYFQNEAQLEKSRLLSDRFSAERPKGSFSTLEIQRTEQGDSAMYLCASSSTGTGNTFGSGTRLTVV.

A few counts support this clonotype. The V and J genes are TRBV6-1 and TRBJ2-7, with D uncertain. CDR1 and CDR2 from the germline V gene are MNHNS and SASEGT. The V end lost 3 bases, the J end lost 3 bases, and 9 bases lay between the germline ends. The CDR3 totals 13 residues. The CDR3 here is CASSDFGNYEQYF. DNA of the CDR3: TGTGCCAGCAGTGATTTCGGCAACTACGAGCAGTACTTC.

This chain connects TRBV5-4 to TRBJ1-1; TRBD1 matches 9 bases. With V trimmed by 5 bases and J by 8 bases, 1 base remained unmatched. The CDR3 spans 11 residues. Germline V gives CDR1 SGHNT, CDR2 YYREEE (reference sequence). As DNA, the CDR3 is TGTGCCAGCAGGGGACAGGGCGAAGCTTTCTTT. It specifies CASRGQGEAFF.

The chain combines TRBV19 with TRBJ1-5; a possible D gene is TRBD1 (5 bases). The ends were cut back, 3 bases at V and 1 base at J, with 13 bases in the middle. The germline CDR1 and CDR2 sequences are LNHDA and SQIVND (reference sequence). The CDR3 sequence is 16 residues long. This chain's CDR3 is CASSIVWGRSNQPQHF. The CDR3 DNA sequence: TGTGCCAGTAGTATTGTGTGGGGCCGGAGCAATCAGCCCCAGCATTTT.

The chain carries TRBV7-2 and TRBJ1-2; D remains unclear. With 6 bases removed from V and 8 bases from J, the gap between germline ends came to 16 bases. The germline V gene encodes CDR1 SGHTA and CDR2 FQGNSA. CDR3 length: 13 residues. This CDR3 is CASRIRDGWGYTF. In DNA, the CDR3 is TGTGCCAGCAGGATCCGAGATGGCTGGGGCTACACCTTC.

This clonotype has ten or more counts. The chain joins TRBV29-1 to TRBJ2-5; 9 positions match TRBD1. The V gene's germline CDR1 is SQVTM and CDR2 ANQGSEA. This CDR3 has 12 amino acids. Trimming at V came to 5 bases and at J to 5 bases, leaving 3 bases not matched to a gene. As DNA, the CDR3 is TGCAGCGTTACAGGGGGCCATGAGACCCAGTACTTC. Translated, it gives CSVTGGHETQYF.

This clonotype was detected ten times or more. This chain uses TRBV9 with TRBJ2-5; perhaps TRBD1 as D (5 bases). Germline V gene data show CDR1 as SGDLS and CDR2 as YYNGEE. This CDR3 contains 13 residues. Trimming left V 3 bases short and J 9 bases short, with 15 bases between. The CDR3 nucleotides read TGTGCCAGCAGCGACGAAACGCAGGGCGCCCAGTACTTC. Translation: CASSDETQGAQYF.

This clonotype has only a few counts. The chain uses TRBV7-9 and TRBJ1-2, with D hard to call. The ends were cut back, 1 base at V and 4 bases at J, with 13 bases in the middle. CDR3 size: 15 residues. Germline V gives CDR1 SEHNR, CDR2 FQNEAQ (reference sequence). DNA of the CDR3: TGTGCCAGCAGCTTAGGAGGCAGTTCCGCCTATGGCTACACCTTC. It translates to CASSLGGSSAYGYTF.

V usage is TRBV29-1 and J usage is TRBJ1-1; 10 nucleotides align to TRBD1. Germline loops: CDR1 SQVTM, CDR2 ANQGSEA. This CDR3 comprises 15 residues. V lost 8 bases and J lost 0; bases outside the gene matches: 9. CDR3 sequence reads: CSRQPGQGMNTEAFF. Here the CDR3 DNA reads TGCAGCCGCCAACCGGGACAGGGGATGAACACTGAAGCTTTCTTT.

This CDR3 reads CASSSTRGTQETQYF. The CDR3 DNA reads as TGTGCCAGCAGCTCCACGCGGGGGACCCAAGAGACCCAGTACTTC. The chain carries TRBV11-3 and TRBJ2-5, with 7 bases identical to TRBD2. Germline-derived CDR1 and CDR2 are SGHNT and YENEEA. The CDR3 spans 15 residues. J lost 1 base, V lost 4 bases, and 6 bases had no gene match. The variable domain in full, with the rest retrieved from reference TRBV11-3 and TRBJ2-5, is EAGVVQSPRYKIIEKKQPVAFWCNPISGHNTLYWYLQNLGQGPELLIRYENEEAVDDSQLPKDRFSAERLKGVDSTLKIQPAELGDSAVYLCASSSTRGTQETQYFGPGTRLLVL.

CDR3 sequence (DNA): TGTGCCAGCAGTTTGTCCGGGACCCCCCTCGAGCAGTACTTC. Its protein product is CASSLSGTPLEQYF. V and J are TRBV7-9 and TRBJ2-7; D is perhaps TRBD1 or TRBD2 (5 bases each). Looked up from germline, CDR1 is SEHNR and CDR2 is FQNEAQ (reference sequence). The V end lost 6 bases, the J end lost 6 bases, and 18 bases lay between the germline ends. The length of the CDR3 is 14 residues. Full variable domain (remainder filled in from reference TRBV7-9 and TRBJ2-7): DTGVSQNPRHKITKRGQNVTFRCDPISEHNRLYWYRQTLGQGPEFLTYFQNEAQLEKSRLLSDRFSAERPKGSFSTLEIQRTEQGDSAMYLCASSLSGTPLEQYFGPGTRLTVT.